The 31 T cell receptor beta chains below were found in one sample sequenced in a study of patients and donors after allogeneic stem cell transplantation. TCRdb reprocessed the RT-PCR reads with MiXCR, giving one entry per CDR3 protein. The sample has 70,000 to 85,000 distinct CDR3 sequences, 26% seen once; the top ten hold approximately 25%. Sequences were obtained from blood, either unsorted or a sorted T cell fraction (not recorded which). Every receptor here comes from a human donor who was either an allogeneic HSCT recipient or a stem cell or donor lymphocyte infusion donor (not recorded which). It is not recorded whose cells these are; they may come from a transplant donor.

CDR3 coding DNA: TGTGCCAGCAGCTTAGAGGGTGGGGGACACCGTTCACCCCTCCACTTT. Translating it yields CASSLEGGGHRSPLHF. This chain joins TRBV7-2 and TRBJ1-6, with a weak D call TRBD1 (6 bases). Deletions cut 1 base from V and 9 bases from J, with 16 bases between. This CDR3 has 16 amino acids. Germline CDR1 and CDR2: SGHTA and FQGNSA. The entire variable domain, with the rest obtained from reference TRBV7-2 and TRBJ1-6, is as follows: GAGVSQSPSNKVTEKGKDVELRCDPISGHTALYWYRQSLGQGLEFLIYFQGNSAPDKSGLPSDRFSAERTGGSVSTLTIQRTQQEDSAVYLCASSLEGGGHRSPLHFGNGTRLTVT.

This chain joins TRBV11-2 and TRBJ2-3; D gene unclear. This CDR3 spans 14 amino acids. The V end lost 1 base, the J end lost 6 bases, and 11 bases lay between the germline ends. Germline values: CDR1 SGHAT, CDR2 FQNNGV. The CDR3 loop reads CASSLGAKRDTQYF. CDR3 nucleotides: TGTGCCAGCAGCTTAGGGGCAAAGAGGGATACGCAGTATTTT.

The rearrangement uses TRBV5-1 and TRBJ1-2; D unresolved. The CDR3 runs to 17 residues. The germline V gene encodes CDR1 SGHRS and CDR2 YFSETQ. The V end lost 0 bases, the J end lost 8 bases, and 23 bases lay between the germline ends. CDR3: CASSLVAAAKTHGGYTF. CDR3 in DNA: TGCGCCAGCAGCTTGGTGGCAGCTGCTAAAACTCATGGGGGCTACACCTTC.

This clonotype was observed many times. The V call is TRBV5-6, the J call TRBJ1-2; D remains ambiguous. CDR3 size: 11 residues. Per the germline V gene, CDR1 is SGHDT and CDR2 is YYEEEE. V was cut by 0 bases and J by 8 bases, with 5 bases left in between. This CDR3 is CASSLAGGYTF. In nucleotides, the CDR3 is TGTGCCAGCAGCTTGGCTGGGGGCTACACCTTC.

Only a few counts were recorded for this clonotype. The J gene is TRBJ2-5, the V gene TRBV4-1, with 16 bases fitting TRBD2. J was trimmed by 3 bases and V by 2 bases; bases with no gene match: 12. The CDR3 totals 20 residues. CDR1 is MGHRA, CDR2 YSYEKL, per germline. The CDR3 region is CASSQLGLAGGRYPKETQYF. The CDR3 bases are TGCGCCAGCAGCCAACTGGGACTAGCGGGGGGGAGATATCCGAAAGAGACCCAGTACTTC.

The V gene is TRBV6-6, the J gene TRBJ2-2, with 8 bases matching TRBD2. In germline, CDR1 is MNHNY, CDR2 SVGAGI (reference sequence). CDR3 length: 14 residues. Trimming took 2 bases from V and 7 from J; bases not matched to a gene: 3. The CDR3 DNA follows: TGTGCCAGCAGTTACCCGGGAGGGAACGGGGAGCTGTTTTTT. It is translated as CASSYPGGNGELFF.

The J gene is TRBJ1-5, the V gene TRBV15; D uncertain. V was trimmed by 8 bases and J by 5 bases, leaving 13 bases between them. The CDR3 spans 13 residues. CDR1 is LNHNV, CDR2 YYDKDF, per germline (reference sequence). CDR3 protein: CATGVVNYQPQHF. CDR3 nucleotides: TGTGCCACCGGTGTTGTCAATTATCAGCCCCAGCATTTT.

The V gene is TRBV30, the J gene TRBJ2-7; D is undetermined. Germline CDR1 is GTSNPN and CDR2 is SVGIG (reference sequence). The CDR3 is 11 residues long. Trimming removed 5 bases at V and 4 bases at J, with 9 bases between. The CDR3 sequence: CAWGVEYEQYF. For the CDR3, the DNA is TGTGCCTGGGGGGTAGAGTACGAGCAGTACTTC.

The chain is built from TRBV7-9 and TRBJ2-7; D ambiguous. Deletions cut 3 bases from V and 3 bases from J, with 12 bases between. The CDR3 runs to 14 residues. Germline lookup yields CDR1 SEHNR and CDR2 FQNEAQ (reference sequence). CDR3 in amino acids: CASSFGGPGYEQYF. The CDR3 nucleotides are TGTGCCAGCAGCTTTGGCGGACCAGGCTACGAGCAGTACTTC. The entire variable domain, with the rest obtained from reference TRBV7-9 and TRBJ2-7, is as follows: DTGVSQNPRHKITKRGQNVTFRCDPISEHNRLYWYRQTLGQGPEFLTYFQNEAQLEKSRLLSDRFSAERPKGSFSTLEIQRTEQGDSAMYLCASSFGGPGYEQYFGPGTRLTVT.

This chain uses TRBV18 with TRBJ1-5; perhaps TRBD1 as D (6 bases). Germline CDR1 KGHSH, CDR2 LQKENI. This CDR3 region has 16 residues. V was pared by 4 bases and J by 3 bases, with 16 bases between. The DNA of the CDR3 is TGTGCCAGCTCACAATTCAGGACAGACCCCAATCAGCCCCAGCATTTT. Translating gives CASSQFRTDPNQPQHF.

The rearrangement links TRBV6-6 to TRBJ1-6, with 7 bases lining up with TRBD1. J gave up 10 bases and V 4 bases, and 7 bases lay outside the gene matches. Per germline, CDR1 MNHNY and CDR2 SVGAGI (reference sequence). This CDR3 comprises 14 residues. The chain's CDR3 is CASSFRQGRSPLHF. In DNA, the CDR3 is TGTGCCAGCAGTTTTCGACAGGGAAGGTCACCCCTCCACTTT.

This clonotype has ten or more counts. CDR3 DNA: TGTGCCAGCAGGGAGTGGGCAGGGATGAACACTGAAGCTTTCTTT. This codes for CASREWAGMNTEAFF. V and J are TRBV11-2 and TRBJ1-1; weak D call: TRBD1 (5 bases). V was cut by 6 bases and J by 0 bases, with 14 bases left in between. Germline lookup yields CDR1 SGHAT and CDR2 FQNNGV. This CDR3 contains 15 residues. The variable domain in full, with the rest retrieved from reference TRBV11-2 and TRBJ1-1, is EAGVAQSPRYKIIEKRQSVAFWCNPISGHATLYWYQQILGQGPKLLIQFQNNGVVDDSQLPKDRFSAERLKGVDSTLKIQPAKLEDSAVYLCASREWAGMNTEAFFGQGTRLTVV.

This rearrangement joins TRBV12-3 or TRBV12-4 to TRBJ1-1; TRBD1 might be the D (6 bases). The ends were cut back, 5 bases at V and 4 bases at J, with 14 bases in the middle. This CDR3 contains 14 residues. In nucleotides, the CDR3 is TGTGCCAGCAGTCAAGGGTCAGGGGTCACTGAAGCTTTCTTT. This sequence encodes CASSQGSGVTEAFF.

The chain combines TRBV7-2 with TRBJ1-2; 10 nucleotides match TRBD1. CDR1 and CDR2 from the germline V gene are SGHTA and FQGNSA. The trim removed 8 bases at V and 3 bases at J, leaving 6 bases unmatched. This CDR3 spans 14 amino acids. The CDR3 loop is CASGKGQGDYGYTF. CDR3 nucleotide sequence: TGTGCCAGCGGGAAAGGACAGGGGGACTATGGCTACACCTTC.

V usage is TRBV12-3 or TRBV12-4 and J usage is TRBJ2-7, with 9 bases that match TRBD2. The CDR3 runs 14 residues. J was trimmed by 2 bases and V by 6 bases; bases with no gene match: 5. CDR3 coding DNA: TGTGCCAGCAGGACTAGCGGCACCCCCTACGAGCAGTACTTC. It translates to CASRTSGTPYEQYF.

In its sample, this clonotype was seen a few times. The CDR3 DNA sequence: TGTGCCAGCAGCTTAGCTGGCAGGGAGCGCCCAGATACGCAGTATTTT. Its protein is CASSLAGRERPDTQYF. The genes are TRBV7-2 and TRBJ2-3, with D perhaps assigned TRBD1 or TRBD2 (5 bases each). There are 16 residues in the CDR3. V was cut by 0 bases and J by 4 bases, with 14 bases left in between. Per the germline V gene, CDR1 is SGHTA and CDR2 is FQGNSA.

In this sample, this clonotype turned up a few times. The chain has TRBV7-2 and TRBJ2-1; no reliable D call. This CDR3 has 18 amino acids. The germline CDR1 and CDR2 sequences are SGHTA and FQGNSA. V was trimmed by 5 bases and J by 0 bases, leaving 20 bases between them. The CDR3 reads CASSPLLTKQSSYNEQFF. CDR3 DNA: TGTGCCAGCAGCCCACTTCTCACTAAGCAGAGCTCCTACAATGAGCAGTTCTTC.

The chain links TRBV7-9 to TRBJ2-2, with TRBD2 matching over 10 bases. The germline gives CDR1 SEHNR, CDR2 FQNEAQ (reference sequence). The CDR3 has 14 amino acids. J lost 7 bases, V lost 5 bases, and 4 bases had no gene match. This chain's CDR3 is CASSPGLAVGELFF. CDR3 nucleotides: TGTGCCAGCAGCCCCGGACTAGCGGTCGGGGAGCTGTTTTTT.

This clonotype turned up a few times. The chain carries TRBV5-6 and TRBJ2-3, with D perhaps assigned TRBD1 or TRBD2 (6 bases each). The CDR3 is made up of 16 amino acids. CDR1 and CDR2 (germline): SGHDT, YYEEEE. Trimming pared 2 bases from V and 3 bases from J, leaving 16 bases between. CDR3 DNA: TGTGCCAGCAGCTTAACGGAGTGGAGGGGGACAGATACGCAGTATTTT. This gives the protein CASSLTEWRGTDTQYF. Combining the CDR3 with reference TRBV5-6 and TRBJ2-3 gives the whole variable domain DAGVTQSPTHLIKTRGQQVTLRCSPKSGHDTVSWYQQALGQGPQFIFQYYEEEERQRGNFPDRFSGHQFPNYSSELNVNALLLGDSALYLCASSLTEWRGTDTQYFGPGTRLTVL.

This clonotype was counted only a few times. This chain joins TRBV6-6 and TRBJ2-7; TRBD1 matches at 9 bases. V shed 2 bases, J shed 4 bases, and the junction held 9 bases outside the gene matches. Per the germline V gene, CDR1 is MNHNY and CDR2 is SVGAGI (reference sequence). The CDR3 runs 16 residues. In DNA, the CDR3 is TGTGCCAGCAGTTACCCCTTGGGGGACAGGGCTTACGAGCAGTACTTC. This translates into CASSYPLGDRAYEQYF.

This clonotype was found many times. CDR3 sequence: CASSWTVWETQYF. The CDR3, as DNA: TGTGCCAGCAGCTGGACAGTGTGGGAGACCCAGTACTTC. The chain links TRBV5-6 to TRBJ2-5, with D perhaps matching TRBD1 (6 bases). The germline gives CDR1 SGHDT, CDR2 YYEEEE. This CDR3 is built from 13 residues. With 3 bases removed from V and 5 bases from J, the gap between germline ends came to 11 bases.

This clonotype was recorded a few times. The chain uses TRBV10-3 and TRBJ1-5; no clear D. The V gene lost 3 bases and the J gene lost 9 bases, with 9 bases spanning the gap. Germline CDR1 and CDR2: ENHRY and SYGVKD. The CDR3 covers 12 residues. In DNA form, the CDR3 reads TGTGCCATCAGTGATCGGGTCGTGCCCCAGCATTTT. Residues: CAISDRVVPQHF.

The CDR3 loop reads CAISTLGGEQFF. The CDR3 DNA follows: TGTGCCATCAGTACTCTGGGGGGGGAGCAGTTCTTC. The chain joins TRBV10-3 to TRBJ2-1; 7 nucleotides agree with TRBD2. The trim removed 5 bases at V and 10 bases at J, leaving 5 bases unmatched. The germline V gene has CDR1 ENHRY and CDR2 SYGVKD. The CDR3 is 12 residues long.

The V gene is TRBV9, the J gene TRBJ2-1; 8 nucleotides align to TRBD1. V dropped 4 bases and J dropped 5; count of bases not matched to a gene: 8. Per the germline V gene, CDR1 is SGDLS and CDR2 is YYNGEE. The CDR3 totals 15 residues. The CDR3 nucleotides read TGTGCCAGCAGCCACCGACAGGGGATTAACAATGAGCAGTTCTTC. Translation: CASSHRQGINNEQFF.

The genes are TRBV6-5 and TRBJ1-2; possibly TRBD1 for D (6 bases). Per germline, CDR1 MNHEY and CDR2 SVGAGI. V lost 5 bases to trimming and J lost 2 bases, with 15 bases between them. The CDR3 is 15 residues long. This CDR3 reads CASSPTGVVNYGYTF. In nucleotides, the CDR3 is TGTGCCAGCAGTCCGACAGGCGTGGTGAACTATGGCTACACCTTC.

This clonotype has a count of ten or more. The chain couples TRBV7-2 to TRBJ1-4, with unresolved D. Trimming took 5 bases from V and 0 from J, leaving 10 bases between them. The CDR3 is made up of 15 amino acids. Germline V lookup: CDR1 SGHTA, CDR2 FQGNSA. The CDR3: CASSRVSSTNEKLFF. The CDR3 region has the DNA TGTGCCAGCAGCAGAGTCAGTTCAACTAATGAAAAACTGTTTTTT.

This clonotype has a handful of counts. V usage is TRBV24-1 and J usage is TRBJ2-5; D not certain. The germline V gene has CDR1 KGHDR and CDR2 SFDVKD. The CDR3 runs to 14 residues. Trimming removed 0 bases from V and 3 bases from J, with 7 bases in between. CDR3 loop: CATSDLYPEETQYF. CDR3 in DNA: TGTGCCACCAGTGATTTGTACCCCGAAGAGACCCAGTACTTC.

This rearrangement joins TRBV2 to TRBJ1-3; no clear D gene. From germline, CDR1 is SNHLY and CDR2 FYNNEI. Deletions cut 4 bases from V and 6 bases from J, with 10 bases between. CDR3 size: 13 residues. The CDR3 here is CASSVSATNTIYF. The CDR3 DNA is TGTGCCAGCAGTGTGAGTGCTACAAACACCATATATTTT.

This clonotype was counted between two and nine times. The gene calls are TRBV6-2 or TRBV6-3 and TRBJ1-1, with D tentatively TRBD1 (5 bases). Trimming took 3 bases from V and 6 from J, leaving 11 bases between them. Germline lookup yields CDR1 MNHEY and CDR2 SVGEGT. The CDR3 is made up of 13 amino acids. The CDR3 loop is CASSYGALAEAFF. The CDR3, as DNA: TGTGCCAGCAGTTATGGGGCTCTAGCTGAAGCTTTCTTT.

This clonotype was picked up a small number of times. The chain joins TRBV12-3 or TRBV12-4 to TRBJ2-3, with a tentative D call TRBD2 (5 bases). V dropped 5 bases and J dropped 7 bases, with 10 bases sitting between them. The CDR3 loop spans 12 amino acids. This CDR3 is CASSPGVHTQYF. CDR3 coding DNA: TGTGCCAGCAGTCCCGGGGTTCATACGCAGTATTTT.

The chain employs TRBV6-4 and TRBJ2-1; no definite D call. Deletions cut 1 base from V and 4 bases from J, with 5 bases between. The CDR3 length is 13 residues. Germline V CDR1 and CDR2: MRHNA, SNTAGT. CDR3 loop: CASSDFPYNEQFF. The CDR3 DNA is TGTGCCAGCAGTGACTTTCCTTACAATGAGCAGTTCTTC.